The TCR beta chain under discussion was sequenced for a study of blood T cell repertoires in COVID-19. The CDR3 consists of 15 residues. Trimming removed 3 bases from V and 4 bases from J, with 10 bases in between. CDR1 and CDR2 (germline): SNHLY, FYNNEI. Only in-frame clones appear in the TCRdb table, and some are missing; sequencing was by immunoSEQ multiplex PCR. Of about 84,000 clones in the sample, about four fifths are singletons; the top ten hold over 35%. The sample holds one count of this clone. The chain couples TRBV2 to TRBJ1-6; D perhaps matches TRBD1 (5 bases). This receptor was taken from a man at least 80 years old with active or convalescent COVID-19. Sequencing was done on a sample of peripheral blood. CDR3 protein: CASSDRDSYNSPLHF. The DNA of the CDR3 is TGTGCCAGCAGTGACAGGGACTCATATAATTCACCCCTCCACTTT.